Presented here are 4 T cell receptor beta chains from one specimen sequenced in a study of blood T cells in healthy people across ages. PCR was performed a second time for roughly 7 to 12 cycles using a sample-barcoded 5' primer and a J-beta primer mix. MiXCR, run by TCRdb on the 5' RACE reads, gives a single entry per CDR3 protein. The sample has about 680,000 distinct CDR3 sequences, 45% to 50% seen once. The source material was blood. The origin of the receptors is a woman aged 55-69 years in good health.

Points on this clonotype: The junction does not match germline at one end; this may be a read error. The chain has TRBV5-1 and TRBJ1-6; D not resolved. CDR3 size: 15 residues. The germline gives CDR1 SGHRS, CDR2 YFSETQ. CDR3 bases: TGCGCCAGCAGCTTCGCGGGGAATGCTGCGTCACCCTTCCACTTT. Residues: CASSFAGNAASPFHF. The variable domain in full, completed from reference TRBV5-1 and TRBJ1-6, reads KAGVTQTPRYLIKTRGQQVTLSCSPISGHRSVSWYQQTPGQGLQFLFEYFSETQRNKGNFPGRFSGRQFSNSRSEMNVSTLELGDSALYLCASSFAGNAASPFHFGNGTRLTVT.

The J gene is TRBJ1-1, the V gene TRBV12-3 or TRBV12-4; the D gene is possibly TRBD1 (6 bases). The CDR3 extends over 13 amino acids. V was shortened by 5 bases and J by 7 bases, with 14 bases between the two germline ends. CDR3 amino acids: CASSRGHALEAFF. The CDR3 nucleotides read TGTGCCAGCAGTCGGGGACATGCGCTTGAAGCTTTCTTT.

Of note for this clonotype: The junction shows a germline mismatch at one end, possibly a read error. The chain employs TRBV2 and TRBJ2-5; 8 nucleotides agree with TRBD2. This CDR3 has 14 amino acids. Germline V gene sequence: CDR1 SNHLY, CDR2 FYNNEI. CDR3 amino acids: CASSGAAGGETRYF. CDR3 in DNA: TGTGCCAGCAGTGGGGCGGCGGGAGGAGAGACCCGGTACTTC.

The rearrangement links TRBV18 to TRBJ1-1, with D unresolved. The CDR3 spans 14 residues. The ends were cut back, 1 base at V and 0 bases at J, with 6 bases in the middle. In germline, CDR1 is KGHSH, CDR2 LQKENI. The CDR3 sequence is CASSPQGLNTEAFF. The CDR3 nucleotides are TGTGCCAGCTCACCACAGGGCTTGAACACTGAAGCTTTCTTT.